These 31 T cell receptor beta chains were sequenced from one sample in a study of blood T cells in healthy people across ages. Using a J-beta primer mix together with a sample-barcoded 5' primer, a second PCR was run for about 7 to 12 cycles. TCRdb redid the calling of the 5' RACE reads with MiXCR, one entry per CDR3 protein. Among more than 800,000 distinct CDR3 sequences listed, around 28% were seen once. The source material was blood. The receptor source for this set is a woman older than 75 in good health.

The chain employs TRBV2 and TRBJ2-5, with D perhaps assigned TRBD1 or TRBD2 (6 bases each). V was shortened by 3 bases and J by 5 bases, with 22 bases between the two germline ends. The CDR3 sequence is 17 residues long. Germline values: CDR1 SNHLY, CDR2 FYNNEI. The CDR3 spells CASSEGNMGGRGETQYF. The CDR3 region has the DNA TGTGCCAGCAGTGAGGGGAATATGGGGGGCCGCGGGGAGACCCAGTACTTC.

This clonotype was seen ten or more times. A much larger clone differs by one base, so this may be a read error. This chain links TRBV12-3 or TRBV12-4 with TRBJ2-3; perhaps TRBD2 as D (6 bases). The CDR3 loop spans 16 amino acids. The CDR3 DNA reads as TGTGCCAGCAGTTTCGGAATAGCGGTAACCACAGATGCGCAGTATTTT. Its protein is CASSFGIAVTTDAQYF.

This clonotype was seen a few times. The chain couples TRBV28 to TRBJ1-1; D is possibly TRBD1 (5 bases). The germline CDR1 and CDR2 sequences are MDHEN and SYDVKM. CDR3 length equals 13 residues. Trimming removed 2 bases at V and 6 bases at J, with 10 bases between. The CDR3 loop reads CASSLGGRAEAFF. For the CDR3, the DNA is TGTGCCAGCAGTTTAGGGGGTCGGGCTGAAGCTTTCTTT.

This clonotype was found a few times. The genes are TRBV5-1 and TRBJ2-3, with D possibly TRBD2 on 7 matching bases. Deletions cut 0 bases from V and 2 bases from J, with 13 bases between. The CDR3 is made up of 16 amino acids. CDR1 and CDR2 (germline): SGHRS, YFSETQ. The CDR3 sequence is CASSLEWGGATDTQYF. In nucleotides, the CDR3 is TGCGCCAGCAGCTTGGAATGGGGGGGGGCCACAGATACGCAGTATTTT.

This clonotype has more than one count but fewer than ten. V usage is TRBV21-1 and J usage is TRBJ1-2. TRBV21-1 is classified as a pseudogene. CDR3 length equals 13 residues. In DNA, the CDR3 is TGTGCCAGCAGCAAAGGCAAGCTCGGAGGCTACACCTTC. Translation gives CASSKGKLGGYTF.

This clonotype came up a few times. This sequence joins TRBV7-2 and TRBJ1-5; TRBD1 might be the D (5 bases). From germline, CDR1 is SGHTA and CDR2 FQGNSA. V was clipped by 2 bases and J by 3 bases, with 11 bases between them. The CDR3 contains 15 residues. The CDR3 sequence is CASSLWQGINQPQHF. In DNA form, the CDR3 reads TGTGCCAGCAGCTTATGGCAGGGAATCAATCAGCCCCAGCATTTT.

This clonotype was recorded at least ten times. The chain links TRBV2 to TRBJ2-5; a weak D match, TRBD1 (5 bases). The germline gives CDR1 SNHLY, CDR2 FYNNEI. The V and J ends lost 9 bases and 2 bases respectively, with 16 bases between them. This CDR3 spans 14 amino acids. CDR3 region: CASRLSGNQETQYF. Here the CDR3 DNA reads TGTGCCAGTCGATTGTCAGGGAATCAAGAGACCCAGTACTTC.

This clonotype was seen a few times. CDR3 protein: CASPLGAPQHF. CDR3 DNA: TGTGCCAGCCCCCTGGGAGCGCCCCAGCATTTT. The gene calls are TRBV14 and TRBJ1-5; no reliable D call. Germline CDR1 SGHDN, CDR2 FVKESK. This CDR3 region has 11 residues. The germline V and J ends were trimmed by 8 bases and 9 bases, with 11 bases remaining between them. The full variable domain, in which reference TRBV14 and TRBJ1-5 provide the parts outside the CDR3, is EAGVTQFPSHSVIEKGQTVTLRCDPISGHDNLYWYRRVMGKEIKFLLHFVKESKQDESGMPNNRFLAERTGGTYSTLKVQPAELEDSGVYFCASPLGAPQHFGDGTRLSIL.

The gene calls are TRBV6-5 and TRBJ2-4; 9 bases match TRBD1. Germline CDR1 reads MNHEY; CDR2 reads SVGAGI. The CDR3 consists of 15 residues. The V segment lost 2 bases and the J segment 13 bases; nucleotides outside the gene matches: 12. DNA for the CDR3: TGTGCCAGCAGTTACATGTCGGGACAGGGCTACGAACAGTACTTC. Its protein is CASSYMSGQGYEQYF.

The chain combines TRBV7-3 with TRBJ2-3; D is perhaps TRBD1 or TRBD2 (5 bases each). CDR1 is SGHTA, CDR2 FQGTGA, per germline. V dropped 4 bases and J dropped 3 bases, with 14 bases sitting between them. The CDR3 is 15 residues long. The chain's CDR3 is CASSSDGGSTDTQYF. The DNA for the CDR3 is TGTGCCAGCAGCTCTGATGGGGGATCTACAGATACGCAGTATTTT. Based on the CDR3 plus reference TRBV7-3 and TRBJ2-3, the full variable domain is GAGVSQTPSNKVTEKGKYVELRCDPISGHTALYWYRQSLGQGPEFLIYFQGTGAADDSGLPNDRFFAVRPEGSVSTLKIQRTERGDSAVYLCASSSDGGSTDTQYFGPGTRLTVL.

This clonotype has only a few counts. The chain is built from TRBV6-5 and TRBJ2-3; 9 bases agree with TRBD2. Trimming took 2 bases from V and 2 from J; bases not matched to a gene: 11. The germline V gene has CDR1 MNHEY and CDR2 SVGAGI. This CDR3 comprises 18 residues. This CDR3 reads CASSYGGAGGPVTDTQYF. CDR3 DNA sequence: TGTGCCAGCAGTTACGGTGGGGCGGGGGGGCCGGTCACAGATACGCAGTATTTT.

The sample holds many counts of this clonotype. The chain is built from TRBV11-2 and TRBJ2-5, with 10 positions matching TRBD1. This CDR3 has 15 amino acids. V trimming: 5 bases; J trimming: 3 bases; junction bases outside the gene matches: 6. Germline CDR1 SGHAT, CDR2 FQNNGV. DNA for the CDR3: TGTGCCAGCAGCCGGGACAGGGGTGAGGAAGAGACCCAGTACTTC. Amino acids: CASSRDRGEEETQYF.

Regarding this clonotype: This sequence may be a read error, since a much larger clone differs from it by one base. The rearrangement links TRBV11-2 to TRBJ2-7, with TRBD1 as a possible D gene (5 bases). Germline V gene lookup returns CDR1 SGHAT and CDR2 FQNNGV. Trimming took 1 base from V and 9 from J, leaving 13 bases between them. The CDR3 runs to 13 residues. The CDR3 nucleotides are TGTGCCAGCAGCTTAGTTCGACAGAACGGGCAGTACTTC. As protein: CASSLVRQNGQYF.

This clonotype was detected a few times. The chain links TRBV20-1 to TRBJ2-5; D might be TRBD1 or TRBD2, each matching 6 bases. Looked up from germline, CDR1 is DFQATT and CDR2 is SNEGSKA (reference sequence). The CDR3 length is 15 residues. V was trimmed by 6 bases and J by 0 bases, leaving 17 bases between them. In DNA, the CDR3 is TGCAGTGCCGGGGGCCTGACATTTTACCAAGAGACCCAGTACTTC. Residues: CSAGGLTFYQETQYF.

The CDR3 region is CSASPGTGSPLHF. The DNA of the CDR3 is TGCAGTGCTAGTCCAGGGACGGGGTCACCCCTCCACTTT. This chain joins TRBV20-1 and TRBJ1-6; D is possibly TRBD1 (5 bases). There are 13 residues in the CDR3. Germline assignment: CDR1 DFQATT and CDR2 SNEGSKA (reference sequence). Trimming took off 3 bases at V and 10 bases at J, with 13 bases between the two ends.

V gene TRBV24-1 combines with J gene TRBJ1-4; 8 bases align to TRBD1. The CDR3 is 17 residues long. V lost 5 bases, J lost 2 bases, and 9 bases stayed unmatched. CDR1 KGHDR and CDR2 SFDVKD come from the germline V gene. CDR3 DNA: TGTGCCACCAGTGCCAACCCCAGGGGGCTTACTAATGAAAAACTGTTTTTT. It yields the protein CATSANPRGLTNEKLFF.

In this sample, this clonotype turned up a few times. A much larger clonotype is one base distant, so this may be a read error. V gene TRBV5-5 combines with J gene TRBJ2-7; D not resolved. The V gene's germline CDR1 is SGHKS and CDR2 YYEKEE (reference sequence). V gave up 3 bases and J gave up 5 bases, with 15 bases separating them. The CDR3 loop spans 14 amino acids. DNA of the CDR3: TGTGCCAGCAGCTGGGGTCCATTTACCCACGAGCAGTACTTC. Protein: CASSWGPFTHEQYF.

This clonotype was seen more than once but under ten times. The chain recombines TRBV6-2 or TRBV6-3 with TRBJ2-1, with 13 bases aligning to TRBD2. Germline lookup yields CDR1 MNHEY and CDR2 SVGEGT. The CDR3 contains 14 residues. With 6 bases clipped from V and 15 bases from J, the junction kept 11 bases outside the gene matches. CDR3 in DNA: TGTGCCAGCAGCCGGTCACTAGCGGGGGGGCATCGGTTCTTC. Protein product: CASSRSLAGGHRFF.

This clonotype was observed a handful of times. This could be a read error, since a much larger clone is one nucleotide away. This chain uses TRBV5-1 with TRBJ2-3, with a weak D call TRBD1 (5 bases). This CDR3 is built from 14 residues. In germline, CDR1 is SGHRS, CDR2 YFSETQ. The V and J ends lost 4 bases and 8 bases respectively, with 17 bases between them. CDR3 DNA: TGCGCCAGCAGCCCCGAAAAGGGGTGGGGTACGCAGTATTTT. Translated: CASSPEKGWGTQYF.

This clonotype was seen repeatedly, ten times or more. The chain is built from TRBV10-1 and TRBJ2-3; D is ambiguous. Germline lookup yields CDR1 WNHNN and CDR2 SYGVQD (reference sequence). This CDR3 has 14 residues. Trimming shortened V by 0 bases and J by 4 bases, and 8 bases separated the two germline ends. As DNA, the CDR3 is TGCGCCAGCAGTGAGTCGACTCGGGCAGATACGCAGTATTTT. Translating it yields CASSESTRADTQYF.

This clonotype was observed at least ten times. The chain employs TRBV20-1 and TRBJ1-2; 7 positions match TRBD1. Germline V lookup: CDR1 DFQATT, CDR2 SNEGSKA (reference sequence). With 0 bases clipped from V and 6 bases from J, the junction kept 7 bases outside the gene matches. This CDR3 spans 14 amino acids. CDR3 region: CSARDLRGHDGYTF. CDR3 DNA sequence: TGCAGTGCTAGAGATCTGAGGGGGCACGATGGCTACACCTTC.

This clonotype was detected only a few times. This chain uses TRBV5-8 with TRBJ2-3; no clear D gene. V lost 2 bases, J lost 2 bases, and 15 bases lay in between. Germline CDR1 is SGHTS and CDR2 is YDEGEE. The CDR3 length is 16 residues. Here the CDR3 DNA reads TGTGCCAGCAGCTTAGGCTTGGGAACGGACACAGATACGCAGTATTTT. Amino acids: CASSLGLGTDTDTQYF.

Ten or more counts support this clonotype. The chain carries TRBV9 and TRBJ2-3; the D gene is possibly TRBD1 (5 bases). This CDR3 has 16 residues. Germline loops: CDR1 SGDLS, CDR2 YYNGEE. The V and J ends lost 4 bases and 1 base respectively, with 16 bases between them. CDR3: CASSSRQSVGTDTQYF. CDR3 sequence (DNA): TGTGCCAGCAGCTCGCGACAGTCCGTCGGCACAGATACGCAGTATTTT.

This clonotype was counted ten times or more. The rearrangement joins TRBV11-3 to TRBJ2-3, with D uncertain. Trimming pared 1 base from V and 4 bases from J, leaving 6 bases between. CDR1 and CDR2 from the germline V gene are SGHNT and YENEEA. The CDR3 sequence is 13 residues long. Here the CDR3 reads CASSLVEADTQYF. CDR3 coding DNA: TGTGCCAGCAGCTTAGTAGAAGCAGATACGCAGTATTTT.

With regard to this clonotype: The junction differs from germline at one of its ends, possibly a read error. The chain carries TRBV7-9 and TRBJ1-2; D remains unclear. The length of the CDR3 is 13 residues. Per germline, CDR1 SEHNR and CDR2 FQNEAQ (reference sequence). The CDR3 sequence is CTSSTDAPYGYTF. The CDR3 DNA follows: TGTACCAGCAGCACAGATGCGCCATATGGCTACACCTTC.

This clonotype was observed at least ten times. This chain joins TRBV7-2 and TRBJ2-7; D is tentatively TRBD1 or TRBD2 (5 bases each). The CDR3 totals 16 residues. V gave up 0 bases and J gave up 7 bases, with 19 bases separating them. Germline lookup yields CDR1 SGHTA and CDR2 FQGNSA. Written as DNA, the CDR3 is TGTGCCAGCAGCTTAGCCAGGGACCCGGGCCTTGGGGAGCAGTACTTC. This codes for CASSLARDPGLGEQYF.

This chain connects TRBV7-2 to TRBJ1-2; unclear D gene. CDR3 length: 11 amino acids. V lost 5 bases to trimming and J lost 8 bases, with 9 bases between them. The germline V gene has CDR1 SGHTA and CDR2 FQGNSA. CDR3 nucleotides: TGTGCCAGCAGCCCCTCCGTGGGCTACACCTTC. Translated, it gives CASSPSVGYTF.

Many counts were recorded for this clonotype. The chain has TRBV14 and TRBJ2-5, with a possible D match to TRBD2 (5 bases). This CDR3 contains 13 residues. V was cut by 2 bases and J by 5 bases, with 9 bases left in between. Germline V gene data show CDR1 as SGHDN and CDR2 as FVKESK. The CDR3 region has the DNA TGTGCCAGCAGCCAACAGCGGTGGGAGACCCAGTACTTC. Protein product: CASSQQRWETQYF.

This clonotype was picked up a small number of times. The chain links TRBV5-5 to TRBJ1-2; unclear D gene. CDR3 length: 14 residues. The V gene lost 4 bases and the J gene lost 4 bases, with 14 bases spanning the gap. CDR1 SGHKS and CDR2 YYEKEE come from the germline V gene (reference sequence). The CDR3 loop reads CASSRDLTPYGYTF. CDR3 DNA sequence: TGTGCCAGCAGCCGGGATCTGACACCCTATGGCTACACCTTC. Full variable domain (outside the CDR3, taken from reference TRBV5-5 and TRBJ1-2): DAGVTQSPTHLIKTRGQQVTLRCSPISGHKSVSWYQQVLGQGPQFIFQYYEKEERGRGNFPDRFSARQFPNYSSELNVNALLLGDSALYLCASSRDLTPYGYTFGSGTRLTVV.

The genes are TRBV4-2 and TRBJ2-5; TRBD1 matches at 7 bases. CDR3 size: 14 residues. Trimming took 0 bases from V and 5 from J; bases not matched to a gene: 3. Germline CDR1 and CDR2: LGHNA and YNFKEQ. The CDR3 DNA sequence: TGTGCCAGCAGCCAAGATTTCAGGGGGGAGACCCAGTACTTC. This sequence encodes CASSQDFRGETQYF.

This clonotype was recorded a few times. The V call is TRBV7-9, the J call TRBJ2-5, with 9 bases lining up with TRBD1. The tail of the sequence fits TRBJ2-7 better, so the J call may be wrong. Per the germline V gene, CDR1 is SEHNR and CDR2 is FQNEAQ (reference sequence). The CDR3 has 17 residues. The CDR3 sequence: CASSPRPFGQGRNEQYF. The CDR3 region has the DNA TGTGCCAGCAGCCCTAGGCCCTTTGGACAGGGGAGGAACGAGCAGTACTTC.